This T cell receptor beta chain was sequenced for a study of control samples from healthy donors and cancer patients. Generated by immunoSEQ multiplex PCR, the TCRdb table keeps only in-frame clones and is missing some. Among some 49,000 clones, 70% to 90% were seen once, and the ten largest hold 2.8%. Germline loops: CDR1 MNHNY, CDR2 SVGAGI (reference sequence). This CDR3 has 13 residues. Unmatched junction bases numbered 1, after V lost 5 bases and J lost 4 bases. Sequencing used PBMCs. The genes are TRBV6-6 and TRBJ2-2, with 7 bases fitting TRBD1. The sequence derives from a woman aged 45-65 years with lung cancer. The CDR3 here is CASSGQVTGELFF. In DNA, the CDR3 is TGTGCCAGCAGTGGACAGGTCACCGGGGAGCTGTTTTTT.